Following are 14 T cell receptor beta chains from one sample sequenced in a study of blood T cell repertoires in COVID-19. The assay was immunoSEQ multiplex PCR, and TCRdb's table has in-frame clones only and misses some. The sample includes roughly 110,000 clones, under 90% of them seen just once. Sample: peripheral blood. The origin of the receptors is a woman aged 60-75 years with acute or convalescent COVID-19.

The J gene is TRBJ1-1, the V gene TRBV6-5, with a weak D call TRBD1 (6 bases). In germline, CDR1 is MNHEY, CDR2 SVGAGI. The CDR3 contains 13 residues. CDR3 DNA sequence: TGTGCAACTTCCCGGCACAGGGACGCTGAAGCTTTCTTT. The encoded protein is CATSRHRDAEAFF.

This clone has only one observation. The chain joins TRBV6-5 to TRBJ2-2, with TRBD1 matching 7 bases. The CDR3 has 15 amino acids. Losses at the gene ends were 0 bases for V and 12 bases for J; bases not matched to a gene: 10. CDR1 and CDR2 (germline): MNHEY, SVGAGI. The CDR3 spells CASSYSRGRQGQLFF. The CDR3 nucleotides are TGTGCCAGCAGTTACTCGCGAGGCCGACAGGGCCAGCTGTTTTTT.

The CDR3 nucleotides are TGTGCCAGCAGTGAACTGTGGAGGTCTGATGGCTACACCTTC. Encoded protein: CASSELWRSDGYTF. The chain carries TRBV6-1 and TRBJ1-2; D not resolved. This CDR3 is built from 14 residues. The V gene's germline CDR1 is MNHNS and CDR2 SASEGT. V lost 2 bases and J lost 6, with 13 bases in between.

V gene TRBV5-1 combines with J gene TRBJ2-2; 10 bases align to TRBD2. J gave up 4 bases and V 3 bases, and 3 bases lay outside the gene matches. The CDR3 is 15 residues long. Germline loops: CDR1 SGHRS, CDR2 YFSETQ. The CDR3 DNA is TGCGCCAGCAGCTGGACTAGCGGACGCACCGGGGAGCTGTTTTTT. Translating gives CASSWTSGRTGELFF. The full variable domain, completed using reference TRBV5-1 and TRBJ2-2, is KAGVTQTPRYLIKTRGQQVTLSCSPISGHRSVSWYQQTPGQGLQFLFEYFSETQRNKGNFPGRFSGRQFSNSRSEMNVSTLELGDSALYLCASSWTSGRTGELFFGEGSRLTVL.

The chain carries TRBV19 and TRBJ2-1; 11 bases match TRBD2. This CDR3 spans 14 amino acids. V lost 5 bases and J lost 6; bases outside the gene matches: 3. Germline V CDR1 and CDR2: LNHDA, SQIVND (reference sequence). CDR3 protein: CASSPGLAGNEQFF. The CDR3 DNA is TGTGCCAGTAGTCCCGGACTAGCGGGCAATGAGCAGTTCTTC. Looking up the rest from reference TRBV19 and TRBJ2-1 gives the full variable domain: DGGITQSPKYLFRKEGQNVTLSCEQNLNHDAMYWYRQDPGQGLRLIYYSQIVNDFQKGDIAEGYSVSREKKESFPLTVTSAQKNPTAFYLCASSPGLAGNEQFFGPGTRLTVL.

This clone was detected only once. The chain recombines TRBV5-1 with TRBJ2-1, with 8 bases lining up with TRBD2. The ends lost 7 bases at V and 2 bases at J; junction bases unmatched: 17. Germline CDR1 is SGHRS and CDR2 is YFSETQ. CDR3 length: 18 residues. CDR3 sequence: CASSLTGGPSSAYNEQFF. The CDR3 DNA is TGCGCCAGCTCCCTCACGGGGGGGCCGAGTAGCGCCTACAATGAGCAGTTCTTC.

The gene calls are TRBV3-1 (or the pseudogene TRBV3-2) and TRBJ1-4; TRBD1 aligns across 7 bases. CDR3 size: 12 residues. The germline gives CDR1 LGHDT, CDR2 YNNKEL (reference sequence). V lost 9 bases, J lost 4 bases, and 2 bases stayed unmatched. This chain's CDR3 is CASRDSNEKLFF. As DNA, the CDR3 is TGTGCCAGTCGGGACAGTAATGAAAAACTGTTTTTT.

The chain carries TRBV10-3 and TRBJ1-4, with 7 bases that match TRBD1. Germline CDR1 reads ENHRY; CDR2 reads SYGVKD. Trimming cost V 8 bases and J 7 bases; bases outside gene matches: 7. There are 13 residues in the CDR3. The CDR3 DNA reads TGTGCCATCGGTGCGACAGGGAGTGAAAAACTGTTTTTT. This encodes CAIGATGSEKLFF.

This clone was picked up one time. CDR3 coding DNA: TGCGCCAGCAGCTTCCAGAACACTGAAGCTTTCTTT. Amino acids: CASSFQNTEAFF. V usage is TRBV5-1 and J usage is TRBJ1-1; D gene uncertain. Per the germline V gene, CDR1 is SGHRS and CDR2 is YFSETQ. With 2 bases removed from V and 1 base from J, the gap between germline ends came to 3 bases. The CDR3 has 12 amino acids.

This clone turned up a few times. The V and J genes are TRBV6-5 and TRBJ1-4, with 7 bases aligning to TRBD1. With V trimmed by 5 bases and J by 0 bases, 3 bases remained unmatched. Germline CDR1 reads MNHEY; CDR2 reads SVGAGI. The CDR3 contains 15 residues. The CDR3 spells CASSKTGTTNEKLFF. The CDR3 DNA sequence: TGTGCCAGCAGTAAGACAGGGACAACTAATGAAAAACTGTTTTTT.

This chain links TRBV27 with TRBJ2-1; D might be TRBD2 (7 bases). Germline CDR1 is MNHEY and CDR2 is SMNVEV (reference sequence). V shed 0 bases and J shed 10 bases, with 16 bases lying between them. The CDR3 length is 15 residues. The CDR3 here is CASSLSMGGAGEQFF. In nucleotides, the CDR3 is TGTGCCAGCAGTTTATCGATGGGGGGGGCGGGGGAGCAGTTCTTC.

The chain links TRBV30 to TRBJ2-2; D possibly corresponds to TRBD1 (5 bases). The CDR3 extends over 15 amino acids. V shed 2 bases and J shed 0 bases, with 10 bases lying between them. CDR1 and CDR2 (germline): GTSNPN, SVGIG (reference sequence). This chain's CDR3 is CAWSQGFANTGELFF. The CDR3 DNA reads TGTGCCTGGAGTCAGGGTTTTGCGAACACCGGGGAGCTGTTTTTT. Drawing the rest from reference TRBV30 and TRBJ2-2, the complete variable domain is SQTIHQWPATLVQPVGSPLSLECTVEGTSNPNLYWYRQAAGRGLQLLFYSVGIGQISSEVPQNLSASRPQDRQFILSSKKLLLSDSGFYLCAWSQGFANTGELFFGEGSRLTVL.

The rearrangement links TRBV2 to TRBJ1-1, with D possibly TRBD1 on 5 matching bases. Germline values: CDR1 SNHLY, CDR2 FYNNEI. Trimming pared 6 bases from V and 2 bases from J, leaving 13 bases between. This CDR3 is built from 14 residues. CDR3 in amino acids: CASRMTAVNTEAFF. The CDR3 DNA reads TGTGCCAGCAGAATGACAGCCGTTAACACTGAAGCTTTCTTT.

This clone was observed once. The chain combines TRBV25-1 with TRBJ2-1; 7 bases align to TRBD2. There are 14 residues in the CDR3. Germline trimming cut 4 bases from V and 9 bases from J; bases unmatched to any gene: 9. In germline, CDR1 is MGHDK, CDR2 SYGVNS. The CDR3 sequence: CASSGRAGVGEQFF. CDR3 DNA sequence: TGTGCCAGCAGTGGGCGGGCGGGAGTGGGTGAGCAGTTCTTC.